This TCR beta chain was identified in a study of blood T cell repertoires in COVID-19. Overall study context: COVID-19 samples from acute and convalescent phases originated in the United States, Italy and Spain. PBMCs, B-cell-depleted T cells, or T cells provided the cDNA or gDNA that made up the material.

CDR1 GTSNPN and CDR2 SVGIG come from the germline V gene (reference sequence). The CDR3 runs 13 residues. The V and J ends lost 5 bases and 7 bases, in that order; junction bases with no gene match: 4. In the study's own analysis: Reference gene primer amplification yielded estimated nucleated cell counts. Only in-frame clones appear in the TCRdb table, and some are missing; sequencing was by immunoSEQ multiplex PCR. From that table come the V and J calls and clone size; the DNA was used to work out D and trimming. The table shows over 75,000 clones, with about 88% occurring only once. The TCR comes from a woman at least 80 years old with acute or convalescent COVID-19. Sample: peripheral blood. V is TRBV30 and J is TRBJ1-6; 8 bases align to TRBD1. The CDR3 nucleotides read TGTGCCTGGGCCGGACAGGGAAATTCACCCCTCCACTTT. Translating it yields CAWAGQGNSPLHF.